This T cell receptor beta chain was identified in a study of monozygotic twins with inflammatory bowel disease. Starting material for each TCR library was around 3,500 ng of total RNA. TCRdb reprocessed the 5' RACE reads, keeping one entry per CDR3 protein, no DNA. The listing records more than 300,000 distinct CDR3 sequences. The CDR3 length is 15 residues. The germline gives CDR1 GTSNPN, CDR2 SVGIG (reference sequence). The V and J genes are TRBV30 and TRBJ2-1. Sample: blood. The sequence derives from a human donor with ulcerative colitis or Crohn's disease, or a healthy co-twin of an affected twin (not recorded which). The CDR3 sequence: CAWSVLESSYNEQFF.